A single sample is the source of the 25 T cell receptor beta chains below, sequenced in a study of high-grade serous ovarian cancer treatment subgroups. Here immunoSEQ multiplex PCR was the method, and the copy in TCRdb shows in-frame clones only, minus some. This table has thousands of clones, roughly three quarters appearing once. The tumor samples were collected prior to definitive surgery or chemotherapy. The specimen sequenced was tumor tissue. The receptors stem from a human donor with high-grade serous ovarian cancer.

V is TRBV5-4 and J is TRBJ1-2; D call uncertain. This CDR3 region has 16 residues. Trimming removed 0 bases at V and 4 bases at J, with 16 bases between. Germline CDR1 is SGHNT and CDR2 is YYREEE (reference sequence). The CDR3 DNA is TGTGCCAGCAGCTTGGGCGCCGGGGTAGAGATCTATGGCTACACCTTC. Translating gives CASSLGAGVEIYGYTF.

V and J are TRBV7-2 and TRBJ2-3, with TRBD1 identical over 7 bases. There are 14 residues in the CDR3. Germline V gene lookup returns CDR1 SGHTA and CDR2 FQGNSA. The junction had 2 bases not matched to a gene; V was cut back by 5 bases and J by 0 bases. The CDR3 protein is CASSRDRSTDTQYF. CDR3 bases: TGTGCCAGCAGCCGGGACAGAAGCACAGATACGCAGTATTTT.

The genes are TRBV10-2 and TRBJ2-3, with D perhaps matching TRBD1 or TRBD2 (5 bases each). V lost 8 bases and J 6 bases, leaving 15 bases between the germline ends. The CDR3 length is 13 residues. Germline CDR1 and CDR2: WSHSY and SAAADI. The CDR3 DNA follows: TGCGCCAGCGGGGCTAGCCCTAGGGATACGCAGTATTTT. Its translation: CASGASPRDTQYF.

The genes are TRBV7-9 and TRBJ2-1; D is ambiguous. Germline CDR1 reads SEHNR; CDR2 reads FQNEAQ (reference sequence). This CDR3 has 12 residues. The ends were cut back, 6 bases at V and 4 bases at J, with 7 bases in the middle. The CDR3 region is CASSIMYNEQFF. The CDR3 DNA follows: TGTGCCAGCAGTATAATGTACAATGAGCAGTTCTTC.

The chain uses TRBV5-1 and TRBJ2-1, with TRBD2 matching over 9 bases. The CDR3 extends over 15 amino acids. After removal of 0 bases from V and 6 bases from J, the junction contained 4 bases not matched to a gene. CDR1 SGHRS and CDR2 YFSETQ come from the germline V gene. The CDR3 DNA reads TGCGCCAGCAGCTTGGTTGTGACTAGCGGCAATGAGCAGTTCTTC. It yields the protein CASSLVVTSGNEQFF.

This chain joins TRBV5-1 and TRBJ2-5; TRBD2 matches 7 bases. With V trimmed by 2 bases and J by 5 bases, 3 bases remained unmatched. Germline V lookup: CDR1 SGHRS, CDR2 YFSETQ. There are 13 residues in the CDR3. The CDR3 here is CASSFAGVETQYF. For the CDR3, the DNA is TGCGCCAGCAGCTTTGCGGGGGTGGAGACCCAGTACTTC.

J is TRBJ1-1 and V is TRBV7-9; the D is unclear. V gave up 6 bases and J gave up 7 bases, with 12 bases separating them. Germline CDR1 SEHNR, CDR2 FQNEAQ (reference sequence). The CDR3 runs 12 residues. This CDR3 reads CASRMLALEAFF. The CDR3 DNA reads TGTGCCAGCAGAATGTTAGCCCTTGAAGCTTTCTTT.

This clone was found once. The rearrangement joins TRBV4-3 to TRBJ2-7, with D tentatively TRBD1 (5 bases). V was clipped by 0 bases and J by 6 bases, with 9 bases between them. This CDR3 is 13 amino acids long. The germline gives CDR1 LGHNA, CDR2 YSLEER. The CDR3 sequence: CASSQEADTEQYF. CDR3 bases: TGCGCCAGCAGCCAAGAGGCGGACACCGAGCAGTACTTC.

This clone has more than one count but fewer than ten. This chain connects TRBV30 to TRBJ1-1; D is unresolved. V dropped 0 bases and J dropped 11 bases, with 13 bases sitting between them. The CDR3 is made up of 12 amino acids. CDR1 and CDR2 from the germline V gene are GTSNPN and SVGIG (reference sequence). CDR3 bases: TGTGCCTGGAGTGTACGGGGAGTAGGGGCTTTCTTT. Amino acid sequence: CAWSVRGVGAFF.

V usage is TRBV9 and J usage is TRBJ1-2; D remains ambiguous. The germline V gene encodes CDR1 SGDLS and CDR2 YYNGEE. V lost 0 bases and J 2 bases, leaving 14 bases between the germline ends. The CDR3 contains 16 residues. CDR3 in amino acids: CASSVGEIPANYGYTF. CDR3 sequence (DNA): TGTGCCAGCAGCGTAGGCGAGATACCAGCGAACTATGGCTACACCTTC.

The V call is TRBV6-6, the J call TRBJ1-4; TRBD1 matches 9 bases. V shed 6 bases, J shed 8 bases, and the junction held 13 bases outside the gene matches. The CDR3 sequence is 16 residues long. The germline gives CDR1 MNHNY, CDR2 SVGAGI (reference sequence). DNA of the CDR3: TGTGCCAGCAGCCCAACCATAGGGACAGGGATGGAAAAACTGTTTTTT. Translating it yields CASSPTIGTGMEKLFF.

The chain joins TRBV9 to TRBJ1-5, with D hard to call. This CDR3 is 16 amino acids long. Germline-derived CDR1 and CDR2 are SGDLS and YYNGEE. Trimming stripped 3 bases from V and 3 bases from J, with 16 bases between. The CDR3 loop reads CASSAGEGSPNQPQHF. DNA for the CDR3: TGTGCCAGCAGCGCCGGGGAAGGGTCCCCCAATCAGCCCCAGCATTTT.

V and J are TRBV27 and TRBJ1-2, with D unclear. Trimming took 5 bases from V and 7 from J, leaving 17 bases between them. Germline CDR1 is MNHEY and CDR2 is SMNVEV (reference sequence). This CDR3 comprises 14 residues. CDR3 DNA: TGTGCCAGCAGTCACGGGCCGAAAAGCTCTGGCTACACCTTC. It encodes CASSHGPKSSGYTF.

The rearrangement links TRBV7-2 to TRBJ1-6; 9 nucleotides match TRBD1. The CDR3 consists of 15 residues. Germline CDR1 reads SGHTA; CDR2 reads FQGNSA. J was trimmed by 10 bases and V by 4 bases; bases with no gene match: 8. Here the CDR3 reads CASSSRDRVLSPLHF. CDR3 DNA sequence: TGTGCCAGCAGCTCCCGGGACAGGGTTTTATCACCCCTCCACTTT.

The V gene is TRBV7-6, the J gene TRBJ1-1, with 12 bases lining up with TRBD1. Per the germline V gene, CDR1 is SGHVS and CDR2 is FNYEAQ. This CDR3 has 18 amino acids. Losses at the gene ends were 1 base for V and 5 bases for J; bases not matched to a gene: 11. CDR3 in amino acids: CASSLVGGTGGIVTEAFF. The CDR3 DNA reads as TGTGCCAGCAGCTTAGTTGGTGGGACAGGGGGCATTGTAACTGAAGCTTTCTTT.

V is TRBV19 and J is TRBJ1-2; 7 bases map to TRBD1. This CDR3 region has 16 residues. Germline V lookup: CDR1 LNHDA, CDR2 SQIVND (reference sequence). The junction had 12 bases not matched to a gene; V was cut back by 5 bases and J by 3 bases. The CDR3 loop is CASSPLVQGVDYGYTF. In DNA form, the CDR3 reads TGTGCCAGTAGTCCCCTGGTGCAGGGGGTCGACTATGGCTACACCTTC.

This sequence joins TRBV5-5 and TRBJ2-2; TRBD1 agrees at 8 bases. Germline assignment: CDR1 SGHKS and CDR2 YYEKEE (reference sequence). This CDR3 contains 14 residues. The junction had 5 bases not matched to a gene; V was cut back by 3 bases and J by 7 bases. DNA of the CDR3: TGTGCCAGCAGCTATGACAGGGGCGTCGGGGAGCTGTTTTTT. This gives the protein CASSYDRGVGELFF.

The J gene is TRBJ1-2, the V gene TRBV6-4; TRBD1 matches at 7 bases. The trim removed 5 bases at V and 6 bases at J, leaving 12 bases unmatched. This CDR3 has 15 amino acids. CDR1 is MRHNA and CDR2 is SNTAGT in the germline V gene. CDR3 loop: CASSPSQGINNGYTF. The CDR3 nucleotides read TGTGCCAGCAGTCCTTCACAGGGGATAAATAATGGCTACACCTTC.

The gene calls are TRBV19 and TRBJ1-1; D not resolved. The V gene lost 5 bases and the J gene lost 8 bases, with 9 bases spanning the gap. This CDR3 has 11 amino acids. CDR1 is LNHDA, CDR2 SQIVND, per germline (reference sequence). The CDR3: CASSYHREAFF. The CDR3 nucleotides are TGTGCCAGTAGTTACCATAGGGAAGCTTTCTTT. Complete variable domain (other parts from reference TRBV19 and TRBJ1-1): DGGITQSPKYLFRKEGQNVTLSCEQNLNHDAMYWYRQDPGQGLRLIYYSQIVNDFQKGDIAEGYSVSREKKESFPLTVTSAQKNPTAFYLCASSYHREAFFGQGTRLTVV.

This clone was counted a few times. This sample also contains other DNA sequences that code for the same CDR3. This chain uses TRBV5-1 with TRBJ1-5; TRBD1 matches 10 bases. Germline V CDR1 and CDR2: SGHRS, YFSETQ. The length of the CDR3 is 14 residues. V gave up 4 bases and J gave up 7 bases; unmatched junction bases: 5. The CDR3 spells CASSLGQGSQPQHF. The DNA of the CDR3 is TGCGCCAGCAGCCTGGGACAGGGGAGCCAGCCCCAGCATTTT.

The chain combines TRBV6-6 with TRBJ1-5, with TRBD1 as a possible D gene (5 bases). The CDR3 extends over 14 amino acids. Germline CDR1 is MNHNY and CDR2 is SVGAGI (reference sequence). The V gene lost 6 bases and the J gene lost 4 bases, with 13 bases spanning the gap. The CDR3 spells CASSRTKVNQPQHF. The DNA for the CDR3 is TGTGCCAGCAGCAGGACAAAGGTAAATCAGCCCCAGCATTTT.

The chain joins TRBV5-1 to TRBJ1-6; D is perhaps TRBD1 (6 bases). Germline assignment: CDR1 SGHRS and CDR2 YFSETQ. Deletions cut 0 bases from V and 10 bases from J, with 14 bases between. The CDR3 loop spans 15 amino acids. For the CDR3, the DNA is TGCGCCAGCAGCTTGGTGTCAGGGGATGGGTCACCCCTCCACTTT. Translated, it gives CASSLVSGDGSPLHF.

The chain has TRBV6-6 and TRBJ2-7; 9 bases line up with TRBD1. CDR1 MNHNY and CDR2 SVGAGI come from the germline V gene (reference sequence). With V trimmed by 2 bases and J by 2 bases, 1 base remained unmatched. This CDR3 has 14 amino acids. The CDR3 reads CASSYTGGAYEQYV. The CDR3 DNA reads TGTGCCAGCAGTTACACAGGGGGCGCCTACGAGCAGTACGTC.

This clone was observed a single time. This chain joins TRBV2 and TRBJ2-1; 11 positions match TRBD1. The CDR3 contains 14 residues. Trimming removed 8 bases from V and 10 bases from J; junction bases left unmatched: 10. Germline CDR1 reads SNHLY; CDR2 reads FYNNEI. CDR3 DNA: TGTGCCAGCGGGGACAGGGGGTACAATGGGGAGCAGTTCTTC. It translates to CASGDRGYNGEQFF.

The V gene is TRBV25-1, the J gene TRBJ1-1; TRBD1 might be the D (6 bases). Trimming cost V 7 bases and J 7 bases, with 16 bases left between them. Germline CDR1 reads MGHDK; CDR2 reads SYGVNS. The CDR3 length is 13 residues. DNA of the CDR3: TGTGCCAGCAAATTAGGGGGGGCGATTGAAGCTTTCTTT. It specifies CASKLGGAIEAFF.